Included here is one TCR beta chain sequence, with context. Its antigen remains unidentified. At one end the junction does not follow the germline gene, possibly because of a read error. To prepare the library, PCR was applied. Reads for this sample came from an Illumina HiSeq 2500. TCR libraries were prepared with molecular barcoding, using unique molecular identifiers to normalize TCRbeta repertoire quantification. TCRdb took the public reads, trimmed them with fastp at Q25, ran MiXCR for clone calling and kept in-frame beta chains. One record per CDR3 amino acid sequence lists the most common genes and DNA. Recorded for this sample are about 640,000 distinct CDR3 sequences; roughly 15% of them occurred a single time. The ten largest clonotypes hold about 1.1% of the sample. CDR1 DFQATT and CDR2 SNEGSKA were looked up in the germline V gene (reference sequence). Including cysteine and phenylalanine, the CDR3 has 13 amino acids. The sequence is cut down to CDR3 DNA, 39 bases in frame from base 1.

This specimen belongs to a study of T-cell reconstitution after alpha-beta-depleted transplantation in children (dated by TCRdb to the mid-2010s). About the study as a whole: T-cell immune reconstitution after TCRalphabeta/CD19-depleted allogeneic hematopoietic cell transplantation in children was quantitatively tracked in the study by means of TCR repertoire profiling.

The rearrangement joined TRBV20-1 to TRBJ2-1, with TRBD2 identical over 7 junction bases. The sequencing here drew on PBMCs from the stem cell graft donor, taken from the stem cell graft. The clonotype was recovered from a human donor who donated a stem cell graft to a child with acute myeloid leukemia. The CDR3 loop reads CSARASGNNAQFF. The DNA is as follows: TGCAGTGCTAGGGCTAGCGGAAACAATGCGCAGTTCTTC.